This entry lists 32 T cell receptor beta chains sequenced from one sample in a study of shared clonotypes between healthy human individuals. The protocol was immunoSEQ multiplex PCR, while the TCRdb copy is restricted to in-frame clones and leaves out a portion. The table shows roughly 2.6 million clones, with approximately 94% occurring only once. Sample: naive CD4+ T cells sorted from blood. The subset is: CD45RA+ positively selected. Every receptor here comes from a young man in good health.

The chain links TRBV6-1 to TRBJ1-6; D gene unclear. The CDR3 spans 15 residues. Germline loops: CDR1 MNHNS, CDR2 SASEGT. Between the trimmed V and J ends, which lost 2 bases and 8 bases, there was a span of 13 bases. The CDR3 reads CASSENLGRDSPLHF. CDR3 DNA sequence: TGTGCCAGCAGTGAAAACCTAGGGAGGGATTCACCCCTCCACTTT.

This chain joins TRBV6-5 and TRBJ1-3, with a weak D call TRBD1 (5 bases). Germline-derived CDR1 and CDR2 are MNHEY and SVGAGI. V was pared by 2 bases and J by 1 base, with 6 bases between. CDR3 length: 14 residues. The CDR3 spells CASSYGTSGNTIYF. DNA for the CDR3: TGTGCCAGCAGTTACGGGACTTCTGGAAACACCATATATTTT.

J is TRBJ2-6 and V is TRBV4-1; 12 nucleotides align to TRBD2. CDR1 MGHRA and CDR2 YSYEKL come from the germline V gene. The CDR3 totals 20 residues. V dropped 3 bases and J dropped 4; count of bases not matched to a gene: 13. The CDR3 DNA follows: TGCGCCAGCAGCCACGGAACGGATCTAGCGGGGGGGCTCGGGGCCAACGTCCTGACTTTC. It specifies CASSHGTDLAGGLGANVLTF.

The chain carries TRBV6-5 and TRBJ1-4, with D possibly being TRBD1 (5 bases). The germline V and J ends were trimmed by 6 bases and 0 bases, with 11 bases remaining between them. The CDR3 has 15 amino acids. The V gene's germline CDR1 is MNHEY and CDR2 SVGAGI. Written as DNA, the CDR3 is TGTGCCAGCAGATCCGCGGGGGCAACTAATGAAAAACTGTTTTTT. Its protein product is CASRSAGATNEKLFF.

As regards this clone: Other DNA sequences from this sample encode an identical CDR3 as well. The chain carries TRBV18 and TRBJ1-3; D unresolved. V was pared by 3 bases and J by 1 base, with 7 bases between. The CDR3 contains 14 residues. CDR1 is KGHSH and CDR2 is LQKENI in the germline V gene. The CDR3 DNA sequence: TGTGCCAGCTCACCTTCCGGATCTGGAAACACCATATATTTT. This translates into CASSPSGSGNTIYF.

The genes are TRBV28 and TRBJ1-2, with 12 bases aligning to TRBD1. J was trimmed by 4 bases and V by 6 bases; bases with no gene match: 6. The V gene's germline CDR1 is MDHEN and CDR2 SYDVKM. The CDR3 has 15 residues. This CDR3 is CASSFRDRGRYGYTF. CDR3 DNA sequence: TGTGCCAGCAGCTTTCGGGACAGGGGGCGCTATGGCTACACCTTC.

The DNA for the CDR3 is TGTGCCAGCACTACCCGGGCTAGCGGGGTCCGGGAGCTGTTTTTT. Its translation is CASTTRASGVRELFF. V is TRBV28 and J is TRBJ2-2, with 9 bases matching TRBD2. CDR1 is MDHEN, CDR2 SYDVKM, per germline. The ends lost 7 bases at V and 9 bases at J; junction bases unmatched: 12. The CDR3 runs 15 residues.

The chain couples TRBV5-1 to TRBJ2-4; perhaps TRBD2 as D (6 bases). The CDR3 spans 17 residues. V lost 6 bases and J 1 base, leaving 20 bases between the germline ends. Germline V CDR1 and CDR2: SGHRS, YFSETQ. DNA for the CDR3: TGCGCCAGCACCCCAGGTCAGGGAGGACCGGCCAAAAACATTCAGTACTTC. It specifies CASTPGQGGPAKNIQYF.

Of note for this clone: At the DNA level, this CDR3 is encoded by other sequences in the same sample as well. The chain joins TRBV19 to TRBJ1-5; D gene ambiguous. Germline loops: CDR1 LNHDA, CDR2 SQIVND (reference sequence). Deletions cut 7 bases from V and 1 base from J, with 5 bases between. The CDR3 is made up of 12 amino acids. CDR3 nucleotide sequence: TGTGCCAGTAAGGGCAGCAATCAGCCCCAGCATTTT. It yields the protein CASKGSNQPQHF.

The chain combines TRBV2 with TRBJ1-5; D gene unclear. This CDR3 is 15 amino acids long. CDR1 SNHLY and CDR2 FYNNEI come from the germline V gene. With 3 bases removed from V and 3 bases from J, the gap between germline ends came to 12 bases. The CDR3: CASSDPFWTNQPQHF. CDR3 sequence (DNA): TGTGCCAGCAGTGACCCCTTTTGGACCAATCAGCCCCAGCATTTT.

The genes are TRBV2 and TRBJ1-4; D unresolved. The germline V gene encodes CDR1 SNHLY and CDR2 FYNNEI. This CDR3 contains 13 residues. The V and J ends lost 3 bases and 9 bases respectively, with 11 bases between them. The CDR3 spells CASSERPRKKLFF. The DNA for the CDR3 is TGTGCCAGCAGTGAGCGCCCTAGGAAAAAACTGTTTTTT.

This rearrangement joins TRBV5-1 to TRBJ2-3; TRBD2 matches at 7 bases. Germline CDR1 reads SGHRS; CDR2 reads YFSETQ. The CDR3 has 16 residues. With 7 bases clipped from V and 3 bases from J, the junction kept 14 bases outside the gene matches. The CDR3 sequence is CASQSEGSGKTDTQYF. Here the CDR3 DNA reads TGCGCCAGCCAGTCGGAGGGGAGCGGGAAGACAGATACGCAGTATTTT.

The chain is built from TRBV6-1 and TRBJ2-5; D not resolved. The germline CDR1 and CDR2 sequences are MNHNS and SASEGT. V was pared by 6 bases and J by 9 bases, with 8 bases between. The CDR3 contains 10 residues. Here the CDR3 reads CASRGNSQYF. For the CDR3, the DNA is TGTGCCAGCAGGGGGAATTCCCAGTACTTC.

The rearrangement links TRBV5-5 to TRBJ1-6, with TRBD1 identical over 7 bases. The CDR3 has 14 amino acids. J gave up 9 bases and V 4 bases, and 7 bases lay outside the gene matches. Germline CDR1 reads SGHKS; CDR2 reads YYEKEE (reference sequence). CDR3 protein: CASSPGPGGSPLHF. The CDR3 bases are TGTGCCAGCAGCCCTGGTCCAGGGGGTTCACCCCTCCACTTT.

This chain uses TRBV7-9 with TRBJ2-3; D is possibly TRBD2 (6 bases). V was cut by 4 bases and J by 4 bases, with 15 bases left in between. Per germline, CDR1 SEHNR and CDR2 FQNEAQ (reference sequence). The CDR3 spans 15 residues. The DNA for the CDR3 is TGTGCCAGCAGCTCAAACACGGGAGCGCCAGATACGCAGTATTTT. The encoded protein is CASSSNTGAPDTQYF. Looking up the rest from reference TRBV7-9 and TRBJ2-3 gives the full variable domain: DTGVSQNPRHKITKRGQNVTFRCDPISEHNRLYWYRQTLGQGPEFLTYFQNEAQLEKSRLLSDRFSAERPKGSFSTLEIQRTEQGDSAMYLCASSSNTGAPDTQYFGPGTRLTVL.

The V and J genes are TRBV6-1 and TRBJ2-7; either TRBD1 or TRBD2 may fit D (5 bases each). V lost 2 bases and J 2 bases, leaving 16 bases between the germline ends. The germline gives CDR1 MNHNS, CDR2 SASEGT. This CDR3 is 16 amino acids long. Here the CDR3 reads CASSEFIGQGAYEQYF. The CDR3 DNA follows: TGTGCCAGCAGTGAATTCATTGGGCAGGGAGCCTACGAGCAGTACTTC.

Note on this clone: Other DNA sequences in the sample encode the same CDR3. This sequence joins TRBV30 and TRBJ1-4, with D maybe TRBD1 (5 bases). The CDR3 loop spans 13 amino acids. Between the trimmed V and J ends, which lost 4 bases and 4 bases, there was a span of 10 bases. Germline CDR1 and CDR2: GTSNPN and SVGIG (reference sequence). CDR3 protein: CAWTGQGNEKLFF. The CDR3 nucleotides are TGTGCCTGGACGGGGCAGGGTAATGAAAAACTGTTTTTT.

The V and J genes are TRBV27 and TRBJ2-1; 10 bases fit TRBD2. V gave up 5 bases and J gave up 5 bases; unmatched junction bases: 6. Germline V gene data show CDR1 as MNHEY and CDR2 as SMNVEV (reference sequence). This CDR3 contains 15 residues. For the CDR3, the DNA is TGTGCCAGCAGTGCCAGCGGGAGGGGTCACAATGAGCAGTTCTTC. This sequence encodes CASSASGRGHNEQFF.

The chain employs TRBV6-5 and TRBJ2-5; 8 nucleotides align to TRBD2. With 2 bases clipped from V and 0 bases from J, the junction kept 5 bases outside the gene matches. CDR3 length: 16 amino acids. The germline V gene encodes CDR1 MNHEY and CDR2 SVGAGI. Written as DNA, the CDR3 is TGTGCCAGCAGTTACGACGGGGGGGGATACCAAGAGACCCAGTACTTC. Translated, it gives CASSYDGGGYQETQYF.

Remarks on this clone: The same CDR3 also results from other DNA sequences found in this sample. The chain uses TRBV2 and TRBJ2-7, with 8 bases matching TRBD2. Per the germline V gene, CDR1 is SNHLY and CDR2 is FYNNEI. This CDR3 region has 12 residues. Trimming at V came to 8 bases and at J to 5 bases, leaving 5 bases not matched to a gene. For the CDR3, the DNA is TGTGCCAGCCGGGCGGGGGGTAACGAGCAGTACTTC. Translating gives CASRAGGNEQYF.

The chain recombines TRBV28 with TRBJ2-4; TRBD2 matches at 11 bases. Germline assignment: CDR1 MDHEN and CDR2 SYDVKM. The V segment lost 6 bases and the J segment 4 bases; nucleotides outside the gene matches: 8. The CDR3 runs 16 residues. The DNA for the CDR3 is TGTGCCAGCAGCCTTGGGACTAGCGGAACTAAAAACATTCAGTACTTC. This gives the protein CASSLGTSGTKNIQYF.

The chain carries TRBV4-1 and TRBJ1-5; D might be TRBD1 (5 bases). V gave up 2 bases and J gave up 7 bases, with 15 bases separating them. In germline, CDR1 is MGHRA, CDR2 YSYEKL. The CDR3 is made up of 15 amino acids. The CDR3 reads CASSQPGGGSQPQHF. In DNA, the CDR3 is TGCGCCAGCAGCCAACCTGGTGGGGGGTCCCAGCCCCAGCATTTT.

The J gene is TRBJ2-5, the V gene TRBV5-5; D call uncertain. Germline CDR1 is SGHKS and CDR2 is YYEKEE (reference sequence). Trimming removed 0 bases at V and 5 bases at J, with 11 bases between. The CDR3 has 14 amino acids. CDR3 coding DNA: TGTGCCAGCAGCTTGGAACTGGGTGTGGAGACCCAGTACTTC. Residues: CASSLELGVETQYF.

The CDR3 region has the DNA TGTGCCAGCAGCTCCAGGGGGTGGCTAGCGGGTTCCTACGAGCAGTACTTC. This encodes CASSSRGWLAGSYEQYF. The chain couples TRBV11-2 to TRBJ2-7; possible D gene TRBD2, 8 bases. The ends were cut back, 4 bases at V and 1 base at J, with 20 bases in the middle. CDR3 length: 17 amino acids. Germline V gives CDR1 SGHAT, CDR2 FQNNGV.

The V gene is TRBV4-2, the J gene TRBJ1-6; 8 nucleotides match TRBD1. V lost 0 bases, J lost 8 bases, and 3 bases stayed unmatched. CDR3 size: 15 residues. Germline CDR1 LGHNA, CDR2 YNFKEQ. In DNA form, the CDR3 reads TGTGCCAGCAGCCAAGATAAGGACAGGGATTCACCCCTCCACTTT. It is translated as CASSQDKDRDSPLHF.

V usage is TRBV5-6 and J usage is TRBJ1-3; D possibly corresponds to TRBD1 (6 bases). The germline V and J ends were trimmed by 1 base and 0 bases, with 17 bases remaining between them. Germline loops: CDR1 SGHDT, CDR2 YYEEEE. The CDR3 totals 18 residues. CDR3 loop: CASSLKFGQSFSGNTIYF. CDR3 sequence (DNA): TGTGCCAGCAGCTTGAAGTTCGGACAGTCCTTCTCTGGAAACACCATATATTTT.

The V call is TRBV4-1, the J call TRBJ2-5; D gene ambiguous. The germline V gene encodes CDR1 MGHRA and CDR2 YSYEKL. The CDR3 length is 13 residues. V lost 9 bases, J lost 5 bases, and 16 bases lay in between. The CDR3 DNA sequence: TGCGCCAGTGGGAAATTGAGAGGCGAGACCCAGTACTTC. Amino acids: CASGKLRGETQYF.

This chain joins TRBV4-1 and TRBJ1-3; D is uncertain. CDR1 and CDR2 (germline): MGHRA, YSYEKL. Trimming left V 0 bases short and J 6 bases short, with 6 bases between. The CDR3 loop spans 13 amino acids. The CDR3 here is CASSQDRQNTIYF. Written as DNA, the CDR3 is TGCGCCAGCAGCCAAGATCGACAAAACACCATATATTTT.

V is TRBV25-1 and J is TRBJ1-2, with 10 bases lining up with TRBD1. Looked up from germline, CDR1 is MGHDK and CDR2 is SYGVNS. This CDR3 comprises 14 residues. The J segment lost 8 bases and the V segment lost 2 bases, leaving 5 bases of the junction unmatched. CDR3 protein: CASSEPGTGDGYTF. The CDR3 DNA is TGTGCCAGCAGTGAACCCGGGACAGGGGACGGCTACACCTTC.

The chain links TRBV19 to TRBJ1-5; the D is unclear. Trimming took off 8 bases at V and 6 bases at J, with 26 bases between the two ends. Germline CDR1 LNHDA, CDR2 SQIVND (reference sequence). This CDR3 spans 17 amino acids. Here the CDR3 reads CASQGGSGFLRPQPQHF. The CDR3 DNA reads as TGTGCCAGTCAAGGAGGGAGCGGATTTTTGAGACCTCAGCCCCAGCATTTT.

CDR3 in DNA: TGTGCCAGCAGCTTAGCACCGTGGTACACCGGGGAGCTGTTTTTT. Its translation is CASSLAPWYTGELFF. The rearrangement uses TRBV7-8 and TRBJ2-2, with unresolved D. V lost 0 bases and J 3 bases, leaving 8 bases between the germline ends. CDR3 length: 15 residues. Germline CDR1 SGHVS, CDR2 FQNEAQ.

The V gene is TRBV6-5, the J gene TRBJ1-1; D gene unclear. The CDR3 totals 13 residues. The V end lost 0 bases, the J end lost 4 bases, and 6 bases lay between the germline ends. Germline V gene lookup returns CDR1 MNHEY and CDR2 SVGAGI. The CDR3 spells CASSYSGITEAFF. The CDR3 DNA sequence: TGTGCCAGCAGTTACTCGGGGATCACTGAAGCTTTCTTT.